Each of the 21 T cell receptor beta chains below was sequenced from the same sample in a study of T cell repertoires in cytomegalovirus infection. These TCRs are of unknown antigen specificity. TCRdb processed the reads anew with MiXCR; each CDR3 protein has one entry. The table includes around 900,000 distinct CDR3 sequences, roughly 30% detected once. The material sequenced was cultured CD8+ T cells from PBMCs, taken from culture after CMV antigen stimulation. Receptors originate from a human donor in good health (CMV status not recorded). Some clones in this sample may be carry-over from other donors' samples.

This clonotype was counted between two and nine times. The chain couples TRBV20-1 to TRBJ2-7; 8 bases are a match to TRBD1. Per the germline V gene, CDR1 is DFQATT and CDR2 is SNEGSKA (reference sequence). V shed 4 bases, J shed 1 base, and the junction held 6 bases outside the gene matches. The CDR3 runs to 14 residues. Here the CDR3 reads CSATPDRVSYEQYF. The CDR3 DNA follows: TGCAGTGCTACCCCGGACAGGGTGTCCTACGAGCAGTACTTC.

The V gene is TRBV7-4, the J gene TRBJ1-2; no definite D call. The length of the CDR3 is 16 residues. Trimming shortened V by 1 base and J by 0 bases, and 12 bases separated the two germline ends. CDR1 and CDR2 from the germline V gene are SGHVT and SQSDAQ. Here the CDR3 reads CASSLVRDTTNYGYTF. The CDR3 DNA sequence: TGTGCCAGCAGCTTAGTCCGAGACACGACTAACTATGGCTACACCTTC.

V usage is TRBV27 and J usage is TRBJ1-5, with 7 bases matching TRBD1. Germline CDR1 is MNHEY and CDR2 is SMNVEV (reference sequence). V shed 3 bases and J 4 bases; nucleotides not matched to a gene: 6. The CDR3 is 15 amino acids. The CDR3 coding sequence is TGTGCCAGCAGTTTTTACGGGACAGCAAATCAGCCCCAGCATTTT. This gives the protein CASSFYGTANQPQHF.

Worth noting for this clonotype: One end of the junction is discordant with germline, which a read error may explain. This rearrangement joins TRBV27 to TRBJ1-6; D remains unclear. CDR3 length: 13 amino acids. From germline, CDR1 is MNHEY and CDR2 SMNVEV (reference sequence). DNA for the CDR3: TGTGCCAACAGTTTTGGCCTTAATTCACCCCTCCACTTT. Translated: CANSFGLNSPLHF.

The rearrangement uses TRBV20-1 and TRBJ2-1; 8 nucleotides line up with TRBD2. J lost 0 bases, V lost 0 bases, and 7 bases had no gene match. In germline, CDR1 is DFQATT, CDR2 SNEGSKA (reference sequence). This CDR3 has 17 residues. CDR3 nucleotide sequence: TGCAGTGCTAGAGATTGGGGAGCGGGGGACTCCTACAATGAGCAGTTCTTC. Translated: CSARDWGAGDSYNEQFF.

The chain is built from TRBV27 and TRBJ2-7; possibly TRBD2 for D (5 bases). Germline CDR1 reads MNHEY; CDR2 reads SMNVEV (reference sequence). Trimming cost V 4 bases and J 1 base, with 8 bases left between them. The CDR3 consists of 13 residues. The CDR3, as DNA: TGTGCCAGCAGTTCGCTAGCTTCCTACGAGCAGTACTTC. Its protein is CASSSLASYEQYF.

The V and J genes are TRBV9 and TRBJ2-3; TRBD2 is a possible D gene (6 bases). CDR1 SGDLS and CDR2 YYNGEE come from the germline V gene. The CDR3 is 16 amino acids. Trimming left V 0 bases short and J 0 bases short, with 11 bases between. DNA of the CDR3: TGTGCCAGCAGCGTAGGACGGGGGTCGAGCACAGATACGCAGTATTTT. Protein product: CASSVGRGSSTDTQYF.

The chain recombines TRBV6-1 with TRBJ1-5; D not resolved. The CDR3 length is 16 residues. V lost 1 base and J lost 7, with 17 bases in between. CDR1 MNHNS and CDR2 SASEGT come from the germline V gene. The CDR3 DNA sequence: TGTGCCAGCAGTGAAGTAATTAGGGAACGAGAGCAGCCCCAGCATTTT. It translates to CASSEVIREREQPQHF.

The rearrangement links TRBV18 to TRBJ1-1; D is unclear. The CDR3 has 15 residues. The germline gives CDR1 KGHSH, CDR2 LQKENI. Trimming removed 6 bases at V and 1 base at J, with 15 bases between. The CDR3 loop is CASSDFGDGNTEAFF. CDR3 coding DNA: TGTGCCAGCTCCGACTTTGGGGATGGGAACACTGAAGCTTTCTTT.

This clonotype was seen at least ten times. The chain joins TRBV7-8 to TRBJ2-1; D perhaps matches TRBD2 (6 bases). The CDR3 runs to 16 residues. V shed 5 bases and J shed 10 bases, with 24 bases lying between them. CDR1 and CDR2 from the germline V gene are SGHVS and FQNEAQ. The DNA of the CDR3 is TGTGCCAGCAGCCTCCGGGACTTCTCCCCACATAGAGAGCAGTTCTTC. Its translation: CASSLRDFSPHREQFF.

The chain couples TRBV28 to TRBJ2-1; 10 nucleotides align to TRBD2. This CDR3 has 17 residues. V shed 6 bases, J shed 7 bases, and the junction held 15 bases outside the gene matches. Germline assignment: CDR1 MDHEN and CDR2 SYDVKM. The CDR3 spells CASRPRGSGGVRNEQFF. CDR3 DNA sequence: TGTGCCAGCAGGCCAAGGGGAAGCGGGGGGGTTAGAAATGAGCAGTTCTTC.

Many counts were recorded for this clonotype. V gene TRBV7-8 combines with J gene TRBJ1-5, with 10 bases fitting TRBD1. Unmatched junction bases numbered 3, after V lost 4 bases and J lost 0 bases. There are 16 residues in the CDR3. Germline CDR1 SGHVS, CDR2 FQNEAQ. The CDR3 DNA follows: TGTGCCAGCAGCTCGACAGGGGGCTATAGCAATCAGCCCCAGCATTTT. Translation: CASSSTGGYSNQPQHF.

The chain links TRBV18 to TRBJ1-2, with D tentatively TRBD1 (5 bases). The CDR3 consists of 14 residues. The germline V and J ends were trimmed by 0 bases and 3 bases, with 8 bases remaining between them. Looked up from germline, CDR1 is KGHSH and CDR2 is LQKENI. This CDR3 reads CASSPPQGHYGYTF. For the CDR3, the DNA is TGTGCCAGCTCACCACCGCAGGGTCACTATGGCTACACCTTC.

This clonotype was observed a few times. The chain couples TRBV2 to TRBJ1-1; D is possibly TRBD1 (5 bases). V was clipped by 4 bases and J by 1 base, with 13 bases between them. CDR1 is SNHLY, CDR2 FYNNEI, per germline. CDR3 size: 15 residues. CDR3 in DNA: TGTGCCAGCAGTGCGGAGGGGATGGAGAACACTGAAGCTTTCTTT. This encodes CASSAEGMENTEAFF.

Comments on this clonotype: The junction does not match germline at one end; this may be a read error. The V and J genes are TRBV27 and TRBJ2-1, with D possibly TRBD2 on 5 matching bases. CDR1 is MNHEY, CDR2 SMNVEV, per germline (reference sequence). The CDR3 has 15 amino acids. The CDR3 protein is CASMERGNPYNDQFF. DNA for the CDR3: TGTGCCAGCATGGAACGGGGTAACCCCTACAATGACCAGTTCTTC.

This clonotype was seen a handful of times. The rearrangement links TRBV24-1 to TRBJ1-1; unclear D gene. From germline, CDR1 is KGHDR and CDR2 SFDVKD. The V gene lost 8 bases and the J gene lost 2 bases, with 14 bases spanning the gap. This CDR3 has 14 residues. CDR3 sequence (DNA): TGTGCCACCATGAACGGACGGAGAAACACTGAAGCTTTCTTT. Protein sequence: CATMNGRRNTEAFF.

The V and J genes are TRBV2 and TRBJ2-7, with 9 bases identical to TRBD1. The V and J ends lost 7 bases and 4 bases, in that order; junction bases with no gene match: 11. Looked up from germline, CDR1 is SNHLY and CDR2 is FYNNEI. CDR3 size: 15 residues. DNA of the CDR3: TGTGCCAGCACCCCGGGACAGGGTAACCGATACGAGCAGTACGTC. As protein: CASTPGQGNRYEQYV.

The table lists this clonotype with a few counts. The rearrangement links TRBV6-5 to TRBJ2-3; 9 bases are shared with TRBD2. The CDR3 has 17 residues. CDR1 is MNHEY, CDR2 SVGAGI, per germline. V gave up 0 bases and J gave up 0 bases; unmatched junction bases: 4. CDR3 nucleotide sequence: TGTGCCAGCAGTTACTCCTGGCTAGCGGGGAGCACAGATACGCAGTATTTT. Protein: CASSYSWLAGSTDTQYF.

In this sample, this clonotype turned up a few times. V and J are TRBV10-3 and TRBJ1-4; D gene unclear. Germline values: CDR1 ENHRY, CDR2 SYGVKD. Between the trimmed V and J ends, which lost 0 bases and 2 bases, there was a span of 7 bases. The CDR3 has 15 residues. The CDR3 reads CAISESTVTNEKLFF. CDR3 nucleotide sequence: TGTGCCATCAGTGAGTCTACAGTGACTAATGAAAAACTGTTTTTT.

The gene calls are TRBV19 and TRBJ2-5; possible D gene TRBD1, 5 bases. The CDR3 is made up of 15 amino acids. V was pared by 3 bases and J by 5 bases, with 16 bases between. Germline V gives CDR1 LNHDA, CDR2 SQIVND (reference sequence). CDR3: CASSMGQGLEETQYF. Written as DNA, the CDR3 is TGTGCCAGTAGTATGGGGCAGGGTCTCGAGGAGACCCAGTACTTC.

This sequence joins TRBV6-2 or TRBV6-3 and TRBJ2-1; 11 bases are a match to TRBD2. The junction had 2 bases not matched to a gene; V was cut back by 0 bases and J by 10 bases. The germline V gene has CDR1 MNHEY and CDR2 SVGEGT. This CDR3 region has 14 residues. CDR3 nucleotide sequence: TGTGCCAGCAGTTACTCTAGCGGGGGGGGGGAGCAGTTCTTC. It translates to CASSYSSGGGEQFF.